This TCR beta chain was identified in a study of blood T cell repertoires in COVID-19. Study overall: Spain, Italy and the United States supplied samples that represented acute and convalescent COVID-19.

Per the study methods: The assay estimated nucleated cells by amplifying reference gene primers. Using immunoSEQ multiplex PCR, the repertoire was profiled, and TCRdb retains in-frame clones only, with some absent. V, J and clone size are those of that table, while D and trimming were read from the DNA. The profile shows approximately 280,000 clones, roughly 89% of them singletons. The sample holds a few counts of this clone. The V end was cut by 0 bases, the J end by 0 bases, with 6 bases between. Germline loops: CDR1 LGHNA, CDR2 YNFKEQ. The CDR3 runs 14 residues. The chain uses TRBV4-2 and TRBJ2-7; D gene unclear. Sample: PBMCs or T cells enriched from blood (not recorded which). The sequence was collected from a woman in her sixties who had recovered from COVID-19. CDR3 nucleotide sequence: TGTGCCAGCAGCCAAGAAGAGGCCTCCTACGAGCAGTACTTC. Protein: CASSQEEASYEQYF.